Only a few counts were recorded for the clone carrying this TCR beta chain. Its antigen is not identified. These data belong to a study of T-cell memory formation after mild COVID-19. In the study overall: TCR clusters showed largely donor specificity.

Study observations and caveats: Pre-infection memory harbored some responding clones, suggesting cross-reactive memory joined.

J was trimmed by 2 bases and V by 3 bases; bases with no gene match: 5. The germline CDR1 and CDR2 sequences are SEHNR and FQNEAQ (reference sequence). This CDR3 spans 15 amino acids. Researchers used 5'RACE with constant-segment primers to make TCR alpha and TCR beta cDNA libraries that carry sample barcodes and UMIs. TCRdb used MiXCR to reprocess the 5' RACE reads, holding one entry per CDR3 protein. This table has 450,000 to 700,000 distinct CDR3 sequences, roughly 18% appearing once. This clonotype was sampled from an adult woman who had mild COVID-19 (a few samples of this study predate the infection). Cell type and time point are not known. The rearrangement joins TRBV7-9 to TRBJ2-7; 9 bases map to TRBD1. The material sequenced was PBMCs or a T cell subset sorted from them (not recorded which). The chain's CDR3 is CASSLGTGRAYEQYF. Written as DNA, the CDR3 is TGTGCCAGCAGCTTGGGGACAGGGAGAGCCTACGAGCAGTACTTC.